This entry concerns a single TCR beta chain. This sample stems from a study of blood T cell repertoires in COVID-19. As for the study in general: The analysed material was cDNA or gDNA that came from T cells, B-cell-depleted T cells, or PBMCs.

Libraries were prepared by immunoSEQ multiplex PCR; TCRdb keeps only in-frame clonotypes and omits some of them. The table lists around 300,000 clones, 75% to 90% of them singletons. CDR1 is SGHDT, CDR2 YYEEEE, per germline. V lost 0 bases and J lost 3, with 10 bases in between. This CDR3 has 15 residues. This sequence originates from a man aged 50 or older with acute or convalescent COVID-19. The chain uses TRBV5-6 and TRBJ1-3; D remains unclear. The specimen sequenced was peripheral blood. The CDR3 reads CASSLGSGLGNTIYF. CDR3 in DNA: TGTGCCAGCAGCTTGGGGTCCGGACTTGGAAACACCATATATTTT.